This T cell receptor beta chain came from a study of CD8 T cells in ankylosing spondylitis. A single record per CDR3 protein comes from TCRdb applying MiXCR to the 5' RACE reads. The sample holds about 360,000 distinct CDR3 sequences, 20% seen once. CDR3 size: 14 residues. The germline V gene has CDR1 SGHVS and CDR2 FQNEAQ. V gave up 6 bases and J gave up 2 bases; unmatched junction bases: 3. This clonotype was obtained from a male donor with ankylosing spondylitis or in good health (not recorded which). Specimen: blood, either unsorted or a sorted T cell fraction (not recorded which). V usage is TRBV7-8 and J usage is TRBJ2-2; 7 positions agree with TRBD1. For the CDR3, the DNA is TGTGCCAGCAGAGGGGGCGGCAACACCGGGGAGCTGTTTTTT. Protein sequence: CASRGGGNTGELFF.